This T cell receptor (beta chain) came from a study of T cells in tuberculosis. Overall study: This South African cohort compared adolescents with or without latent tuberculosis against adults with active tuberculosis. Findings of the study overall: Smaller alpha distances in active tuberculosis partly reflected shorter CDR3-alpha lengths. Active tuberculosis TCR-alpha repertoires lay closer to GMM-specific TCRs than IGRA-negative controls, suggesting clonal expansion.

A note on this clone: The antigen is unknown.

TCRdb's copy holds only in-frame clones and misses some; the assay was immunoSEQ multiplex PCR. Found here are about 43,000 clones, roughly 94% of them singletons; the top ten hold 1.9%. The CDR3 runs to 13 residues. In germline, CDR1 is SEHNR, CDR2 FQNEAQ (reference sequence). V gave up 2 bases and J gave up 5 bases, with 8 bases separating them. The material sequenced was PBMCs. The TCR originated in a donor aged 10-29 years with latent tuberculosis or without tuberculosis infection. Some clones in this sample may be carry-over from other donors' samples. The V call is TRBV7-9, the J call TRBJ2-3, with D unclear. The CDR3 coding sequence is TGTGCCAGCAGCTTAAACAAGTTAGATACGCAGTATTTT. Its protein is CASSLNKLDTQYF.